Presented here are 25 T cell receptor beta chains from one specimen sequenced in a study of shared clonotypes between healthy human individuals. The assay was immunoSEQ multiplex PCR, and TCRdb's table has in-frame clones only and misses some. The data hold about 560,000 clones, with around 76% observed a single time. Source material: PBMCs. The receptors come from a woman aged 40 to 50 in good health. Some clones in this sample may be carry-over from other donors' samples.

On this clone: The sample contains more than one DNA sequence encoding this CDR3. V and J are TRBV9 and TRBJ2-7; perhaps TRBD2 as D (5 bases). The germline gives CDR1 SGDLS, CDR2 YYNGEE. There are 14 residues in the CDR3. V dropped 0 bases and J dropped 0 bases, with 7 bases sitting between them. CDR3 residues: CASSVGGISYEQYF. The DNA of the CDR3 is TGTGCCAGCAGCGTAGGAGGGATCTCCTACGAGCAGTACTTC. The variable domain in full, completed from reference TRBV9 and TRBJ2-7, reads DSGVTQTPKHLITATGQRVTLRCSPRSGDLSVYWYQQSLDQGLQFLIQYYNGEERAKGNILERFSAQQFPDLHSELNLSSLELGDSALYFCASSVGGISYEQYFGPGTRLTVT.

The chain couples TRBV28 to TRBJ2-1; TRBD2 is a possible D gene (6 bases). The CDR3 is 12 amino acids. In germline, CDR1 is MDHEN, CDR2 SYDVKM. The germline V and J ends were trimmed by 6 bases and 10 bases, with 13 bases remaining between them. CDR3 DNA: TGTGCCAGCAGAAGCTTAGCGGCAGAGCAGTTCTTC. It codes for CASRSLAAEQFF.

This rearrangement joins TRBV5-4 to TRBJ2-6, with a weak D call TRBD1 (6 bases). This CDR3 is 16 amino acids long. Trimming took 0 bases from V and 0 from J, leaving 7 bases between them. Germline loops: CDR1 SGHNT, CDR2 YYREEE (reference sequence). The CDR3 is CASSLGGLSGANVLTF. For the CDR3, the DNA is TGTGCCAGCAGCTTGGGGGGGCTCTCTGGGGCCAACGTCCTGACTTTC.

This clone was seen only once. This chain joins TRBV19 and TRBJ2-7; D is unclear. V lost 8 bases to trimming and J lost 6 bases, with 17 bases between them. The CDR3 is 13 amino acids. The V gene's germline CDR1 is LNHDA and CDR2 SQIVND (reference sequence). Here the CDR3 DNA reads TGTGCCAGTGCCATCGCTCCTAGGAGCGAGCAGTACTTC. It translates to CASAIAPRSEQYF.

The CDR3 loop reads CASSSRGRNYGYTF. In DNA form, the CDR3 reads TGTGCCAGCAGTAGCAGGGGGAGGAACTATGGCTACACCTTC. The chain has TRBV27 and TRBJ1-2, with 7 bases that match TRBD1. Germline V gene data show CDR1 as MNHEY and CDR2 as SMNVEV (reference sequence). CDR3 length equals 14 residues. V gave up 5 bases and J gave up 2 bases; unmatched junction bases: 5.

This chain uses TRBV5-4 with TRBJ1-2, with 7 bases that match TRBD1. Germline V CDR1 and CDR2: SGHNT, YYREEE (reference sequence). The CDR3 contains 15 residues. The V gene end was trimmed by 5 bases and the J gene end by 6 bases; junction bases not matched to a gene: 13. CDR3 nucleotides: TGTGCCAGCAGTCCCGACAGGGAGAGTTTGCATGGCTACACCTTC. Translated, it gives CASSPDRESLHGYTF.

The rearrangement links TRBV5-1 to TRBJ2-7; D might be TRBD1 (6 bases). This CDR3 is 13 amino acids long. Germline lookup yields CDR1 SGHRS and CDR2 YFSETQ. V was cut by 9 bases and J by 4 bases, with 17 bases left in between. The CDR3 loop is CANKGQGAYEQYF. CDR3 bases: TGCGCCAACAAGGGACAAGGGGCTTACGAGCAGTACTTC. The full variable domain, rest sourced from reference TRBV5-1 and TRBJ2-7, is KAGVTQTPRYLIKTRGQQVTLSCSPISGHRSVSWYQQTPGQGLQFLFEYFSETQRNKGNFPGRFSGRQFSNSRSEMNVSTLELGDSALYLCANKGQGAYEQYFGPGTRLTVT.

Only a few counts were recorded for this clone. The chain carries TRBV19 and TRBJ1-1; D is possibly TRBD1 (5 bases). The V gene's germline CDR1 is LNHDA and CDR2 SQIVND (reference sequence). The CDR3 spans 13 residues. The V end lost 8 bases, the J end lost 3 bases, and 13 bases lay between the germline ends. The CDR3 DNA reads TGTGCCAGTTCAATTCAGGGATACACTGAAGCTTTCTTT. Protein sequence: CASSIQGYTEAFF. The full variable domain, completed using reference TRBV19 and TRBJ1-1, is DGGITQSPKYLFRKEGQNVTLSCEQNLNHDAMYWYRQDPGQGLRLIYYSQIVNDFQKGDIAEGYSVSREKKESFPLTVTSAQKNPTAFYLCASSIQGYTEAFFGQGTRLTVV.

This clone was detected only a few times. The chain employs TRBV9 and TRBJ2-2, with 8 bases aligning to TRBD1. The germline V gene encodes CDR1 SGDLS and CDR2 YYNGEE. Losses at the gene ends were 4 bases for V and 4 bases for J; bases not matched to a gene: 6. The CDR3 contains 15 residues. The CDR3 region has the DNA TGTGCCAGCAGCAAGACAGGGGCGGCCACCGGGGAGCTGTTTTTT. Its protein product is CASSKTGAATGELFF.

V usage is TRBV28 and J usage is TRBJ1-1; 11 nucleotides agree with TRBD1. The germline V gene has CDR1 MDHEN and CDR2 SYDVKM. This CDR3 spans 18 amino acids. The V and J ends lost 11 bases and 3 bases, in that order; junction bases with no gene match: 20. The CDR3 DNA sequence: TGTGCCTGCGGACAGGGGGCGTTTAAGAGGGCGCTGGACACTGAAGCTTTCTTT. Translating gives CACGQGAFKRALDTEAFF.

In the case of this clone: The same CDR3 also results from other DNA sequences found in this sample. The chain employs TRBV7-9 and TRBJ1-2; D remains ambiguous. The length of the CDR3 is 14 residues. Germline-derived CDR1 and CDR2 are SEHNR and FQNEAQ (reference sequence). Trimming took off 1 base at V and 4 bases at J, with 10 bases between the two ends. CDR3 nucleotide sequence: TGTGCCAGCAGCTTAGGAGGGCTGGGCTATGGCTACACCTTC. It encodes CASSLGGLGYGYTF.

This clone was seen a single time. This chain links TRBV29-1 with TRBJ2-3; 10 positions agree with TRBD1. With 7 bases clipped from V and 5 bases from J, the junction kept 12 bases outside the gene matches. The CDR3 extends over 15 amino acids. Germline CDR1 is SQVTM and CDR2 is ANQGSEA. Here the CDR3 reads CSGTIGTGVIDTQYF. The CDR3 DNA sequence: TGCAGCGGAACAATCGGGACAGGGGTCATAGATACGCAGTATTTT.

This clone was counted only a few times. The V call is TRBV5-1, the J call TRBJ2-5, with D tentatively TRBD1 (6 bases). The CDR3 loop spans 15 amino acids. V was trimmed by 0 bases and J by 4 bases, leaving 13 bases between them. Germline V CDR1 and CDR2: SGHRS, YFSETQ. The CDR3 nucleotides are TGCGCCAGCAGCTTGGAAGGCCGGGACATAGAGACCCAGTACTTC. Its protein is CASSLEGRDIETQYF.

The chain links TRBV7-8 to TRBJ1-5; D perhaps matches TRBD1 (5 bases). The length of the CDR3 is 12 residues. Germline V gene lookup returns CDR1 SGHVS and CDR2 FQNEAQ. The V gene lost 5 bases and the J gene lost 9 bases, with 11 bases spanning the gap. The CDR3, as DNA: TGTGCCAGCAGCCCCTCGGGGGGGCCCCAGCATTTT. Amino acids: CASSPSGGPQHF.

The J gene is TRBJ1-3, the V gene TRBV6-5; no reliable D call. The ends were cut back, 4 bases at V and 0 bases at J, with 7 bases in the middle. From germline, CDR1 is MNHEY and CDR2 SVGAGI. The CDR3 has 14 residues. The CDR3, as DNA: TGTGCCAGCAGTTGGCACAGCTCTGGAAACACCATATATTTT. Residues: CASSWHSSGNTIYF.

The V and J genes are TRBV7-9 and TRBJ2-3; D uncertain. The CDR3 is 12 residues long. Between the trimmed V and J ends, which lost 4 bases and 7 bases, there was a span of 9 bases. Germline CDR1 and CDR2: SEHNR and FQNEAQ (reference sequence). The DNA for the CDR3 is TGTGCCAGCAGCTCAACCTTGTATACGCAGTATTTT. Residues: CASSSTLYTQYF.

Points on this clone: The sample carries other DNA sequences with the same CDR3. This chain connects TRBV7-3 to TRBJ2-2; D is ambiguous. The ends were cut back, 4 bases at V and 0 bases at J, with 12 bases in the middle. Looked up from germline, CDR1 is SGHTA and CDR2 is FQGTGA. The CDR3 length is 16 residues. This CDR3 reads CASSSQPGANTGELFF. Written as DNA, the CDR3 is TGTGCCAGCAGCTCCCAGCCTGGGGCGAACACCGGGGAGCTGTTTTTT.

The chain links TRBV23-1 to TRBJ1-1, with 7 bases fitting TRBD1. TRBV23-1 is known as an ORF, though its function is uncertain. J gave up 1 base and V 7 bases, and 6 bases lay outside the gene matches. The CDR3 spans 14 residues. The CDR3 DNA follows: TGCGCCAGCATTAAATGGACAGGGAACACTGAAGCTTTCTTT. It codes for CASIKWTGNTEAFF.

V and J are TRBV15 and TRBJ2-7; weak D call: TRBD2 (5 bases). The V gene lost 1 base and the J gene lost 8 bases, with 15 bases spanning the gap. This CDR3 has 14 residues. Germline lookup yields CDR1 LNHNV and CDR2 YYDKDF (reference sequence). DNA for the CDR3: TGTGCCACCAGCAGAGGTGCACTGGGGAGTAAGCAGTACTTC. This encodes CATSRGALGSKQYF.

This chain joins TRBV29-1 and TRBJ1-1; 7 bases align to TRBD1. Germline CDR1 and CDR2: SQVTM and ANQGSEA. The CDR3 consists of 14 residues. V shed 7 bases and J 0 bases; nucleotides not matched to a gene: 8. The CDR3 bases are TGCAGCGCTGCCAGGGACAGCATGAACACTGAAGCTTTCTTT. Protein sequence: CSAARDSMNTEAFF.

The gene calls are TRBV5-1 and TRBJ2-7; D is perhaps TRBD2 (6 bases). Germline V CDR1 and CDR2: SGHRS, YFSETQ. V was pared by 2 bases and J by 0 bases, with 9 bases between. The CDR3 covers 14 residues. The CDR3 bases are TGCGCCAGCAGCTTAGCGGGTCGCTCCTACGAGCAGTACTTC. Translating gives CASSLAGRSYEQYF.

V and J are TRBV18 and TRBJ1-1; a weak D match, TRBD1 (6 bases). Germline assignment: CDR1 KGHSH and CDR2 LQKENI. V lost 4 bases and J lost 1, with 7 bases in between. The CDR3 totals 13 residues. CDR3 in amino acids: CASSQDRNTEAFF. CDR3 nucleotides: TGTGCCAGCTCACAGGACAGGAACACTGAAGCTTTCTTT. The full variable domain, completed using reference TRBV18 and TRBJ1-1, is NAGVMQNPRHLVRRRGQEARLRCSPMKGHSHVYWYRQLPEEGLKFMVYLQKENIIDESGMPKERFSAEFPKEGPSILRIQQVVRGDSAAYFCASSQDRNTEAFFGQGTRLTVV.

Details on this clone: One end of the junction varies from germline; a read error may be responsible. The chain joins TRBV7-2 to TRBJ1-1; no clear D gene. The CDR3 extends over 14 amino acids. Germline V gene sequence: CDR1 SGHTA, CDR2 FQGNSA. CDR3 DNA: TGTGCCAGCAGCTTAGAAGGACCGAACACTGAGGCTTTCTTT. As protein: CASSLEGPNTEAFF.

Concerning this clone: A far bigger clonotype differs at one base, so this is likely a read error. Distinct nucleotide sequences in the sample also encode this CDR3. J is TRBJ2-3 and V is TRBV29-1; 7 nucleotides line up with TRBD2. The CDR3 covers 14 residues. The V segment lost 3 bases and the J segment 5 bases; nucleotides outside the gene matches: 8. Germline V CDR1 and CDR2: SQVTM, ANQGSEA. For the CDR3, the DNA is TGCAGCGTTGAGTCTGCGGGACTACAAGATACGCAGTATTTT. It yields the protein CSVESAGLQDTQYF.

The V gene is TRBV18, the J gene TRBJ2-3, with 8 bases aligning to TRBD2. Per germline, CDR1 KGHSH and CDR2 LQKENI. V shed 3 bases and J 2 bases; nucleotides not matched to a gene: 7. CDR3 length: 16 residues. In DNA form, the CDR3 reads TGTGCCAGCTCACCCCCGACGGGAGGGAACACAGATACGCAGTATTTT. As protein: CASSPPTGGNTDTQYF. Using reference TRBV18 and TRBJ2-3 for the parts outside the CDR3, the full variable domain is NAGVMQNPRHLVRRRGQEARLRCSPMKGHSHVYWYRQLPEEGLKFMVYLQKENIIDESGMPKERFSAEFPKEGPSILRIQQVVRGDSAAYFCASSPPTGGNTDTQYFGPGTRLTVL.